What follows are 9 T cell receptor beta chains derived from one specimen sequenced in a study of T-cell reconstitution after alpha-beta-depleted transplantation in children. Preparation of the TCRbeta library was carried out with unique molecular identifiers. TCRdb re-derived calls from the PCR reads in MiXCR, one entry per CDR3 protein. The data contain more than 200,000 distinct CDR3 sequences, about 25% of them singletons. Source: PBMCs, taken before TCRalphabeta/CD19-depleted stem cell transplant. These receptors came from a girl aged 2 to 10 with Fanconi anemia, due to receive a stem cell transplant.

The sample holds many counts of this clonotype. The rearrangement uses TRBV29-1 and TRBJ2-3; D possibly matches TRBD1 or TRBD2 (6 bases each). Germline CDR1 and CDR2: SQVTM and ANQGSEA. Trimming took off 4 bases at V and 8 bases at J, with 13 bases between the two ends. The CDR3 consists of 12 residues. CDR3 sequence (DNA): TGCAGCGTTGTTTCCGGAGGGGGTACGCAGTATTTT. Translated: CSVVSGGGTQYF.

Details on this clonotype: A read error may be the cause here, since a much bigger clone is one base away. The chain carries TRBV29-1 and TRBJ2-3, with D hard to call. Trimming pared 7 bases from V and 0 bases from J, leaving 5 bases between. Per germline, CDR1 SQVTM and CDR2 ANQGSEA. The CDR3 runs to 11 residues. CDR3 nucleotides: TGCAGCGAGACTAGCACAGATACGCAGTATTTT. Its translation: CSETSTDTQYF.

This rearrangement joins TRBV5-1 to TRBJ2-7, with TRBD1 matching 9 bases. CDR3 length equals 14 residues. CDR1 is SGHRS, CDR2 YFSETQ, per germline. Losses at the gene ends were 4 bases for V and 1 base for J; bases not matched to a gene: 3. CDR3 sequence: CASSDGQGSYEQYF. DNA for the CDR3: TGCGCCAGCAGCGACGGACAGGGGTCCTACGAGCAGTACTTC.

A few counts support this clonotype. This could be a read error, since a much larger clone is one nucleotide away. This chain uses TRBV27 with TRBJ2-1; TRBD2 matches at 7 bases. CDR3 size: 14 residues. Germline V lookup: CDR1 MNHEY, CDR2 SMNVEV (reference sequence). With 2 bases clipped from V and 2 bases from J, the junction kept 0 bases outside the gene matches. CDR3 in amino acids: CASSLTSAYNEQFF. The CDR3 nucleotides read TGTGCCAGCAGTTTAACTAGCGCCTACAATGAGCAGTTCTTC.

This clonotype came up many times. DNA of the CDR3: TGCAGTCGGGACAGGGCTGAGACCCAGTACTTC. Translation gives CSRDRAETQYF. The chain combines TRBV20-1 with TRBJ2-5; 9 bases fit TRBD1. This CDR3 has 11 residues. Trimming took 8 bases from V and 5 from J; bases not matched to a gene: 3. Germline V gene data show CDR1 as DFQATT and CDR2 as SNEGSKA (reference sequence).

This clonotype was seen many times. The chain joins TRBV10-3 to TRBJ2-3; 8 bases fit TRBD2. V lost 2 bases and J lost 4; bases outside the gene matches: 8. In germline, CDR1 is ENHRY, CDR2 SYGVKD. The CDR3 is 16 residues long. CDR3 sequence reads: CAISETAGGAADTQYF. The CDR3 coding sequence is TGTGCCATCAGTGAGACTGCGGGAGGAGCGGCAGATACGCAGTATTTT.

The table lists this clonotype with many counts. The V gene is TRBV5-1, the J gene TRBJ2-3; D gene unclear. V gave up 0 bases and J gave up 0 bases, with 5 bases separating them. CDR1 is SGHRS, CDR2 YFSETQ, per germline. This CDR3 comprises 14 residues. This CDR3 is CASSLVASTDTQYF. For the CDR3, the DNA is TGCGCCAGCAGCTTGGTTGCGAGCACAGATACGCAGTATTTT.

For the CDR3, the DNA is TGCGCCAGCAGCCAAGGGATAGCGGAGAGGTACAATGAGCAGTTCTTC. It codes for CASSQGIAERYNEQFF. This chain connects TRBV4-1 to TRBJ2-1; perhaps TRBD2 as D (6 bases). The ends were cut back, 1 base at V and 4 bases at J, with 14 bases in the middle. CDR1 and CDR2 (germline): MGHRA, YSYEKL. The CDR3 is 16 amino acids.

This clonotype was counted only a few times. The rearrangement joins TRBV20-1 to TRBJ2-7, with 9 bases matching TRBD1. Germline V CDR1 and CDR2: DFQATT, SNEGSKA (reference sequence). The CDR3 has 14 amino acids. J lost 5 bases, V lost 6 bases, and 11 bases had no gene match. CDR3 region: CSAPSGQGLHEQYF. CDR3 nucleotides: TGCAGTGCCCCGTCGGGACAGGGTTTGCACGAGCAGTACTTC.